Included here is one T cell receptor beta chain sequence, with context. The data stem from a study of blood T cell repertoires in COVID-19. The assay was immunoSEQ multiplex PCR, and TCRdb's table has in-frame clones only and misses some. The sample consists of around 250,000 clones, roughly 86% of them appearing once. The germline V gene encodes CDR1 LGHDT and CDR2 YNNKEL (reference sequence). Germline trimming cut 0 bases from V and 9 bases from J; bases unmatched to any gene: 6. The CDR3 spans 14 residues. The genes are TRBV3-1 (or the pseudogene TRBV3-2) and TRBJ2-3, with 7 nucleotides matching TRBD2. The specimen was peripheral blood. The receptor comes from a woman aged 55-69 years who had recovered from COVID-19. Here the CDR3 reads CASSQEARRGTQYF. The CDR3 nucleotides are TGTGCCAGCAGCCAAGAAGCTAGGCGGGGGACGCAGTATTTT.